The TCR beta chain under discussion was sequenced for a study of OX40 agonist ivuxolimab in advanced cancers. On the study more broadly: Patients received intravenous ivuxolimab every 2 weeks at 0.01 to 10 mg/kg.

Germline V lookup: CDR1 SGHTA, CDR2 FQGNSA. CDR3 length: 14 residues. Only in-frame clones appear in the TCRdb table, and some are missing; sequencing was by immunoSEQ multiplex PCR. The sample includes approximately 6,200 clones, roughly four fifths of them seen just once. The source was CD4+ or CD8+ T cells sorted from blood, collected in a trial of the OX40 agonist ivuxolimab. The rearrangement uses TRBV7-2 and TRBJ2-6, with D unresolved. This TCR was recovered from an adult with an advanced solid tumor such as melanoma, head and neck, liver or kidney cancer. CDR3 region: CAGQVEPGANVLTF. Here the CDR3 DNA reads TGTGCTGGGCAGGTTGAGCCTGGGGCCAACGTCCTGACTTTC. Variable domain in full (rest from reference TRBV7-2 and TRBJ2-6): GAGVSQSPSNKVTEKGKDVELRCDPISGHTALYWYRQSLGQGLEFLIYFQGNSAPDKSGLPSDRFSAERTGGSVSTLTIQRTQQEDSAVYLCAGQVEPGANVLTFGAGSRLTVL.